This passage covers 12 T cell receptor beta chains from one sample sequenced in a study of neurological immune-mediated disorders (dated by TCRdb to about 2019). Receptor libraries were prepared by 5' RACE. Sequencing took place on an Illumina HiSeq 2500. TCRdb trimmed public reads at Q25 via fastp, called clones via MiXCR and kept in-frame beta chains. Each CDR3 protein appears once, grouped with its most common genes and DNA. This sample holds some 86,000 distinct CDR3 sequences; 2.5% to 3% were observed only once. 1.1% of the sample is held by the ten biggest clonotypes. The specimen was PBMCs. The receptors were sampled from a woman aged 25-40 years with multiple sclerosis.

This clonotype has ten or more counts. The rearrangement uses TRBV5-1 and TRBJ2-3; D remains unclear. Germline V gives CDR1 SGHRS, CDR2 YFSETQ. The length of the CDR3 is 15 residues. V gave up 5 bases and J gave up 2 bases, with 15 bases separating them. The CDR3 here is CASSIGSTDTDTQYF. The CDR3 DNA follows: TGCGCCAGCAGTATTGGATCGACCGACACAGATACGCAGTATTTT.

This clonotype was found many times. The chain combines TRBV5-1 with TRBJ2-7, with 10 nucleotides matching TRBD2. V lost 4 bases to trimming and J lost 4 bases; unmatched junction nucleotides: 8. CDR3 size: 15 residues. CDR1 and CDR2 (germline): SGHRS, YFSETQ. The CDR3 bases are TGCGCCAGCAGCGGGTCGACTAGCGGGCCATACGAGCAGTACTTC. Amino acid sequence: CASSGSTSGPYEQYF.

This clonotype was counted ten times or more. V is TRBV7-2 and J is TRBJ2-7; D uncertain. Per germline, CDR1 SGHTA and CDR2 FQGNSA. V lost 5 bases to trimming and J lost 2 bases, with 13 bases between them. This CDR3 has 14 residues. DNA of the CDR3: TGTGCCAGCAGCCCAATCACTGGAACCTACGAGCAGTACTTC. Translation: CASSPITGTYEQYF.

This clonotype was detected many times. The chain is built from TRBV7-9 and TRBJ2-7; possibly TRBD2 for D (5 bases). This CDR3 is 14 amino acids long. Germline V gene lookup returns CDR1 SEHNR and CDR2 FQNEAQ (reference sequence). V gave up 2 bases and J gave up 3 bases, with 11 bases separating them. In DNA, the CDR3 is TGTGCCAGCAGCTTATGGAGCGACTACTACGAGCAGTACTTC. Residues: CASSLWSDYYEQYF.

This clonotype was observed many times. The chain links TRBV7-2 to TRBJ2-7; 13 positions match TRBD2. The V segment lost 5 bases and the J segment 1 base; nucleotides outside the gene matches: 5. The CDR3 has 16 residues. The germline V gene encodes CDR1 SGHTA and CDR2 FQGNSA. The CDR3 sequence: CASSPQGLAGSYEQYF. The CDR3 nucleotides read TGTGCCAGCAGCCCTCAGGGACTAGCGGGGTCCTACGAGCAGTACTTC.

There are many counts of this clonotype. This sequence joins TRBV24-1 and TRBJ2-7; D gene ambiguous. The CDR3 consists of 13 residues. The V end lost 3 bases, the J end lost 3 bases, and 8 bases lay between the germline ends. Germline V gene lookup returns CDR1 KGHDR and CDR2 SFDVKD. CDR3 region: CATSDEWNYEQYF. The CDR3 bases are TGTGCCACCAGTGATGAGTGGAACTACGAGCAGTACTTC.

This clonotype was seen repeatedly, ten times or more. The chain employs TRBV6-6 and TRBJ2-7, with TRBD1 identical over 8 bases. Trimming took 6 bases from V and 6 from J; bases not matched to a gene: 16. CDR3 size: 16 residues. Germline CDR1 reads MNHNY; CDR2 reads SVGAGI (reference sequence). CDR3 in amino acids: CASRGPPGQDLSEQYF. In nucleotides, the CDR3 is TGTGCCAGCAGGGGGCCGCCGGGACAGGACCTGAGCGAGCAGTACTTC.

In its sample, this clonotype was seen many times. V is TRBV20-1 and J is TRBJ1-1; D is undetermined. Between the trimmed V and J ends, which lost 0 bases and 0 bases, there was a span of 5 bases. This CDR3 has 13 residues. Per the germline V gene, CDR1 is DFQATT and CDR2 is SNEGSKA (reference sequence). The CDR3, as DNA: TGCAGTGCTAGAGAGGTGATGAACACTGAAGCTTTCTTT. This gives the protein CSAREVMNTEAFF.

This clonotype was detected many times. The V gene is TRBV7-2, the J gene TRBJ2-1, with 12 positions matching TRBD2. Germline assignment: CDR1 SGHTA and CDR2 FQGNSA. V shed 0 bases, J shed 6 bases, and the junction held 0 bases outside the gene matches. This CDR3 contains 15 residues. CDR3 sequence (DNA): TGTGCCAGCAGCTTAGCACTAGCGGGAGGCAATGAGCAGTTCTTC. This gives the protein CASSLALAGGNEQFF.

This clonotype was detected ten times or more. The chain uses TRBV20-1 and TRBJ1-2, with D hard to call. CDR1 is DFQATT, CDR2 SNEGSKA, per germline (reference sequence). V was cut by 0 bases and J by 4 bases, with 18 bases left in between. The CDR3 is 16 amino acids. The CDR3 loop is CSARDLSKVGIYGYTF. The CDR3 DNA is TGCAGTGCTAGAGATCTTTCAAAGGTGGGAATCTATGGCTACACCTTC.

This clonotype has ten or more counts. DNA for the CDR3: TGCAGTGCTAGGCCGACAGGGACTCCAGATACGCAGTATTTT. Translated, it gives CSARPTGTPDTQYF. V usage is TRBV20-1 and J usage is TRBJ2-3; TRBD1 is a possible D gene (7 bases). V lost 3 bases and J 4 bases, leaving 14 bases between the germline ends. The CDR3 loop spans 14 amino acids. Germline V gene lookup returns CDR1 DFQATT and CDR2 SNEGSKA (reference sequence).

This clonotype has ten or more counts. The chain combines TRBV6-5 with TRBJ2-7; 12 positions match TRBD2. Germline CDR1 is MNHEY and CDR2 is SVGAGI. V lost 4 bases and J lost 3; bases outside the gene matches: 7. This CDR3 has 16 amino acids. The chain's CDR3 is CASSSEGLAGLYEQYF. CDR3 nucleotides: TGTGCCAGCAGTTCCGAGGGACTAGCGGGTCTCTACGAGCAGTACTTC.